This TCR beta chain appears in the sequencing data of a study of cytomegalovirus exposure and HLA in healthy donors. CDR1 is SEHNR and CDR2 is FQNEAQ in the germline V gene (reference sequence). Trimming at V came to 3 bases and at J to 4 bases, leaving 2 bases not matched to a gene. The CDR3 has 15 amino acids. Study-wide points: Earlier analysis found most TCR beta V segments productive about 87% or about 30% of the time.

A multiplex PCR was run with 60 Vbeta primers and 13 Jbeta primers. This table comes from immunoSEQ multiplex PCR, and its TCRdb copy is limited to in-frame clones, with some not included. This table holds more than 130,000 clones. In regard to this clone: Its antigen is unidentified.

The chain recombines TRBV7-9 with TRBJ2-3, with 12 bases fitting TRBD2. What was sequenced was PBMCs. This receptor was identified in a man in his forties in good health and CMV-seronegative. CDR3 in amino acids: CASSFGLAGPDTQYF. CDR3 in DNA: TGTGCCAGCAGCTTTGGACTAGCGGGGCCAGATACGCAGTATTTT.